Shown below are 10 T cell receptor beta chains from a single sample sequenced in a study of vaccination effects on CD4 cells after COVID-19. Subsequent to a culture period of about ten days, CD4+ T cells were isolated. For these TCRs, the target antigens are not known. Repertoires were generated with immunoSEQ multiplex PCR, while TCRdb's copy carries only in-frame clones and drops some. This table holds more than 50,000 clones, over 65% found once. The source was CD4+ T cells from PBMCs cultured without peptide, collected before COVID-19 vaccination. These receptors all come from a human donor who received a COVID-19 vaccine.

The CDR3 DNA reads TGTGCCAGCAGGCCGGGGACAGACTCCTACGAGCAGTACGTC. Protein: CASRPGTDSYEQYV. This chain links TRBV2 with TRBJ2-7, with TRBD1 matching over 7 bases. CDR3 size: 14 residues. From germline, CDR1 is SNHLY and CDR2 FYNNEI. The J segment lost 0 bases and the V segment lost 6 bases, leaving 5 bases of the junction unmatched.

V and J are TRBV9 and TRBJ1-6, with 7 bases that match TRBD1. The trim removed 4 bases at V and 4 bases at J, leaving 11 bases unmatched. The CDR3 has 17 amino acids. Germline CDR1 SGDLS, CDR2 YYNGEE. The CDR3 spells CASSPRGQAAYNSPLHF. CDR3 in DNA: TGTGCCAGCAGCCCGAGAGGACAGGCGGCATATAATTCACCCCTCCACTTT.

This rearrangement joins TRBV7-3 to TRBJ2-5; D uncertain. The CDR3 extends over 14 amino acids. With 1 base removed from V and 7 bases from J, the gap between germline ends came to 13 bases. The germline gives CDR1 SGHTA, CDR2 FQGTGA. The CDR3 loop reads CASSLMGLSGTQYF. The CDR3, as DNA: TGTGCCAGCAGCTTAATGGGCCTCTCGGGGACCCAGTACTTC.

This rearrangement joins TRBV5-1 to TRBJ2-1, with 9 positions matching TRBD2. The V gene's germline CDR1 is SGHRS and CDR2 YFSETQ. V was pared by 0 bases and J by 7 bases, with 5 bases of the junction left unmatched. The CDR3 is made up of 15 amino acids. CDR3 sequence reads: CASSLGGGGANEQFF. Written as DNA, the CDR3 is TGCGCCAGCAGCTTGGGTGGCGGGGGGGCGAATGAGCAGTTCTTC.

This clone came up once. This chain uses TRBV5-1 with TRBJ2-1; D gene unclear. The CDR3 runs 14 residues. Germline V gene data show CDR1 as SGHRS and CDR2 as YFSETQ. Trimming pared 3 bases from V and 4 bases from J, leaving 11 bases between. CDR3 sequence: CASSSEPEYNEQFF. The CDR3 DNA follows: TGCGCCAGCAGCTCAGAGCCGGAGTACAATGAGCAGTTCTTC.

This clone has just one count. The chain recombines TRBV19 with TRBJ1-2; D gene unclear. The V gene lost 2 bases and the J gene lost 4 bases, with 14 bases spanning the gap. Germline values: CDR1 LNHDA, CDR2 SQIVND (reference sequence). This CDR3 is 15 amino acids long. CDR3 DNA: TGTGCCAGTAGTATATTGGGCAGAGGGAGCTATGGCTACACCTTC. Translated, it gives CASSILGRGSYGYTF.

The chain links TRBV6-2 or TRBV6-3 to TRBJ1-5; D perhaps matches TRBD1 (6 bases). V was cut by 2 bases and J by 0 bases, with 14 bases left in between. The CDR3 totals 17 residues. The germline gives CDR1 MNHEY, CDR2 SVGEGT. The CDR3 sequence: CASSYAETGNSNQPQHF. The DNA of the CDR3 is TGTGCCAGCAGTTACGCCGAGACAGGCAATAGCAATCAGCCCCAGCATTTT.

The chain carries TRBV7-2 and TRBJ1-2, with D unclear. Looked up from germline, CDR1 is SGHTA and CDR2 is FQGNSA. V dropped 0 bases and J dropped 3 bases, with 11 bases sitting between them. The CDR3 is made up of 15 amino acids. As DNA, the CDR3 is TGTGCCAGCAGCTTAGCTTTGGGAGGGCACTATGGCTACACCTTC. Amino acids: CASSLALGGHYGYTF.

This clone occurred once. This chain uses TRBV6-2 or TRBV6-3 with TRBJ2-1; TRBD1 matches at 11 bases. Germline loops: CDR1 MNHEY, CDR2 SVGEGT. The CDR3 length is 19 residues. Unmatched junction bases numbered 15, after V lost 2 bases and J lost 6 bases. The CDR3 sequence is CASSYRTGGAPFFGNEQFF. The DNA of the CDR3 is TGTGCCAGCAGTTACAGGACAGGGGGCGCTCCATTCTTCGGCAATGAGCAGTTCTTC.

The chain is built from TRBV7-3 and TRBJ2-2; D gene ambiguous. V lost 0 bases and J lost 0, with 14 bases in between. The V gene's germline CDR1 is SGHTA and CDR2 FQGTGA. CDR3 length: 18 amino acids. The CDR3 nucleotides are TGTGCCAGCAGCTTAACGTTTTCCAGACTTACGAACACCGGGGAGCTGTTTTTT. It yields the protein CASSLTFSRLTNTGELFF.